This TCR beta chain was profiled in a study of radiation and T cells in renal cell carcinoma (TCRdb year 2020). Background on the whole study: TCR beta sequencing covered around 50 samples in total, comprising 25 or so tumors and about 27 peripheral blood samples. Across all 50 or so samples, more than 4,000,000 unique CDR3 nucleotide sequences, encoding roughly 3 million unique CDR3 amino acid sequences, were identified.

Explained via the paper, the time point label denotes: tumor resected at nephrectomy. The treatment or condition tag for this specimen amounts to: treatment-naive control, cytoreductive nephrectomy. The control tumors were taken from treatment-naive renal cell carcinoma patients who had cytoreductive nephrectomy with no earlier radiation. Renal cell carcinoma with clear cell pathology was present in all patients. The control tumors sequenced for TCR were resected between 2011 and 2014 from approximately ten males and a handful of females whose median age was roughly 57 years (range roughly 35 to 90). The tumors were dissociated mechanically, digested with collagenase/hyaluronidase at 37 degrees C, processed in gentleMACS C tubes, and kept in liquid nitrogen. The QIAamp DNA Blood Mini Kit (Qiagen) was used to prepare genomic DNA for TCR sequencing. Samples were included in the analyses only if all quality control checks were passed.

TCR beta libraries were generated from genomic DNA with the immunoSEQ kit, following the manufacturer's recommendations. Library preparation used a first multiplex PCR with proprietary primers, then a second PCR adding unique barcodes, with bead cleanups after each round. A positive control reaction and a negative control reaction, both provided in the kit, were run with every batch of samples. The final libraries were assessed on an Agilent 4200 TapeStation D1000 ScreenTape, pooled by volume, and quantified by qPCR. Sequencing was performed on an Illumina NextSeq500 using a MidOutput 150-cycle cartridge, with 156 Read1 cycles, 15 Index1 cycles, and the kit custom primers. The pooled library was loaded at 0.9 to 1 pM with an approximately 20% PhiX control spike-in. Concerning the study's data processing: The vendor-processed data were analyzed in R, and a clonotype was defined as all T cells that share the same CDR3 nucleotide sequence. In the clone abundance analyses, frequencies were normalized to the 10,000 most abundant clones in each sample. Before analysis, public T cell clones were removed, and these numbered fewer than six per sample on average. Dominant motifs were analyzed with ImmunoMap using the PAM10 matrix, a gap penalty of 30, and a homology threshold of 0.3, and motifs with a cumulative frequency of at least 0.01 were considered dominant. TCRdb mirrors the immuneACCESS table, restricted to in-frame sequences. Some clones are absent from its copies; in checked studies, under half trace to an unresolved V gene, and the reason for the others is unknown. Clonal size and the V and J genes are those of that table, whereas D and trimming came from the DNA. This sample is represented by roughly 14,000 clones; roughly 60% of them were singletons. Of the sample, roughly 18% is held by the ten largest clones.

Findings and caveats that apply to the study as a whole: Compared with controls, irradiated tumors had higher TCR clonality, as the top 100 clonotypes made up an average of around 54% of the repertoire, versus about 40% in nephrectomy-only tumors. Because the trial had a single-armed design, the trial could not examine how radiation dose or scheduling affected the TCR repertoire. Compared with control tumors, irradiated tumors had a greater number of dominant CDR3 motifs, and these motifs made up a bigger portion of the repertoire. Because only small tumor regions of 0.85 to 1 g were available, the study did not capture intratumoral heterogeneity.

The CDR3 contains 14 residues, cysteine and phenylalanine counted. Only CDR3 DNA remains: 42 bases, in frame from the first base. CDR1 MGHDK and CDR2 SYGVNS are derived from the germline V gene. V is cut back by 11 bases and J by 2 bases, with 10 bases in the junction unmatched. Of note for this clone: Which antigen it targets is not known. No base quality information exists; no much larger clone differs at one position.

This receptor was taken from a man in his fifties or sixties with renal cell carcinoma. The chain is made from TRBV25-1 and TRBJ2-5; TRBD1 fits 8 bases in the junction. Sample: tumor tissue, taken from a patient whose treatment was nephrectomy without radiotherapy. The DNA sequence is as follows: TGTGCCGCCCGAGGGACAGGCCCTCAAGAGACCCAGTACTTC. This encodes CAARGTGPQETQYF.